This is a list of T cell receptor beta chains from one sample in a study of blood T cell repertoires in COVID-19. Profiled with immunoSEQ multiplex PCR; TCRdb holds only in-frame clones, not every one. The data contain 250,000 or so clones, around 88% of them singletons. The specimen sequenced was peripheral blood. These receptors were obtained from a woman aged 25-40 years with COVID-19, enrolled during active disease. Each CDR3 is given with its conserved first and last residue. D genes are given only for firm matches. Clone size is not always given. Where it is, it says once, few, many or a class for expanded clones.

DNA: TGTGCCAGCAGCTCCCGGACCGGGACAGCTTATGGCTACACCTTC
CDR3: CASSSRTGTAYGYTF
D: TRBD1
V: TRBV7-2
size: -
J: TRBJ1-2

DNA: TGTGCCAGCCGAAGGACAGGGGGCCAAGATACGCAGTATTTT
CDR3: CASRRTGGQDTQYF
D: TRBD1
V: TRBV2
size: -
J: TRBJ2-3

DNA: TGTGCCATCAGTGAGGGGGCACAGGGTTACTACGAGCAGTACTTC
CDR3: CAISEGAQGYYEQYF
D: -
V: TRBV10-3
size: -
J: TRBJ2-7

DNA: TGCGCCAGCAGCTTACAGGGTAACACTGAAGCTTTCTTT
CDR3: CASSLQGNTEAFF
D: -
V: TRBV5-1
size: -
J: TRBJ1-1

DNA: TGCGCCAGCAGCCGGAACTCGGCGGGGAATGAGCAGTTCTTC
CDR3: CASSRNSAGNEQFF
D: -
V: TRBV4-3
size: -
J: TRBJ2-1

DNA: TGTGCCAGCAGCCAAGGCTTGGGGGGGCACTCCTATAATTCACCCCTCCACTTT
CDR3: CASSQGLGGHSYNSPLHF
D: -
V: TRBV13
size: -
J: TRBJ1-6

DNA: TGCGCCAGCAGCAACCAGGGGGCGCCCGGGGCCAACGTCCTGACTTTC
CDR3: CASSNQGAPGANVLTF
D: TRBD1
V: TRBV5-1
size: -
J: TRBJ2-6

DNA: TGTGCCAGCAGCTTTGTGGGGGCCTATAGCAATCAGCCCCAGCATTTT
CDR3: CASSFVGAYSNQPQHF
D: -
V: TRBV7-2
size: -
J: TRBJ1-5

DNA: TGCGCCAGCAGTGAGGGACTAGCGGGAACCGGATCCTGGGCCCCAGATACGCAGTATTTT
CDR3: CASSEGLAGTGSWAPDTQYF
D: TRBD2
V: TRBV10-1
size: -
J: TRBJ2-3

DNA: TGTGCCAGCAGTTACATAGGGACAGATTACTCCTACGAGCAGTACTTC
CDR3: CASSYIGTDYSYEQYF
D: TRBD1
V: TRBV6-6
size: -
J: TRBJ2-7

DNA: TGTGCCAGTAGTATCATACTAGCGAACGGGGAGCTGTTTTTT
CDR3: CASSIILANGELFF
D: TRBD2
V: TRBV19
size: -
J: TRBJ2-2

DNA: TGCGCCAGCAGCCATCGGGGGGACAGGGCTTCACCCCTCCACTTT
CDR3: CASSHRGDRASPLHF
D: TRBD1
V: TRBV4-3
size: -
J: TRBJ1-6

DNA: TGTGCCAGCAGTGAAGTAGTTAGAAGCTCCTACGAGCAGTACTTC
CDR3: CASSEVVRSSYEQYF
D: -
V: TRBV6-1
size: -
J: TRBJ2-7

DNA: TGTGCCAGCAGTTTGAAACTCAATGAGCAGTTCTTC
CDR3: CASSLKLNEQFF
D: -
V: TRBV28
size: -
J: TRBJ2-1

DNA: TGTGCCAGCAGTCCTGGCGGGGATTCACCCCTCCACTTT
CDR3: CASSPGGDSPLHF
D: -
V: TRBV7-6
size: few
J: TRBJ1-6

DNA: TGCGCCAGCAGCTCCCTCGGGGGGCATGAATTCACCGGGGAGCTGTTTTTT
CDR3: CASSSLGGHEFTGELFF
D: -
V: TRBV5-1
size: -
J: TRBJ2-2

DNA: TGTGCCAGCGGGACAGGGGCCAATCAGCCCCAGCATTTT
CDR3: CASGTGANQPQHF
D: TRBD1
V: TRBV27
size: once
J: TRBJ1-5

DNA: TGTGCCAGCAGTCTAAGGACAGGGGGCAGGGATGGCTACACCTTC
CDR3: CASSLRTGGRDGYTF
D: TRBD1
V: TRBV3-1/TRBV3-2
size: -
J: TRBJ1-2

DNA: TGTGCCAGCTCACCCCGAAGCGGGGGGCAGTTCTTC
CDR3: CASSPRSGGQFF
D: TRBD2
V: TRBV18
size: -
J: TRBJ2-1

DNA: TGTGCCAGCAGTTACCAGCCAGGATATAACTATGGCTACACCTTC
CDR3: CASSYQPGYNYGYTF
D: -
V: TRBV6-5
size: few
J: TRBJ1-2

DNA: TGTGCCAGCAGCCTAGTAGGGGAGCTGTTTTTT
CDR3: CASSLVGELFF
D: -
V: TRBV6-2/TRBV6-3
size: -
J: TRBJ2-2

DNA: TGTGCCAGCAGTCAAAGGACAGGGGATTTTTCACCCCTCCACTTT
CDR3: CASSQRTGDFSPLHF
D: TRBD1
V: TRBV6-5
size: -
J: TRBJ1-6

DNA: TGTGCCAGCAGAGGAGATGGTTGGCAGTTCTTC
CDR3: CASRGDGWQFF
D: -
V: TRBV6-5
size: -
J: TRBJ2-1

DNA: TGTGCCAGTTCGCAGGGGATGAACACTGAAGCTTTCTTT
CDR3: CASSQGMNTEAFF
D: -
V: TRBV19
size: -
J: TRBJ1-1

DNA: TGTGCCAGCAGCACCCCGGGGGGGAGATACTCCTACGAGCAGTACTTC
CDR3: CASSTPGGRYSYEQYF
D: TRBD2
V: TRBV7-6
size: -
J: TRBJ2-7

DNA: TGTGCCAGCAGCCCGCACGGGCCGACAGAAGAGACCCAGTACTTC
CDR3: CASSPHGPTEETQYF
D: -
V: TRBV5-4
size: -
J: TRBJ2-5

DNA: TGTGCCAGCAGTTTATACAGGGGGCAAGAGACCCAGTACTTC
CDR3: CASSLYRGQETQYF
D: TRBD1
V: TRBV27
size: once
J: TRBJ2-5

DNA: TGTGCCAGCAGAACTGGACAGACGGAGACCCAGTACTTC
CDR3: CASRTGQTETQYF
D: -
V: TRBV7-9
size: -
J: TRBJ2-5

DNA: TGTGCTAGCAGCTACAGGGCGGCCTCCTACAATGAGCAGTTCTTC
CDR3: CASSYRAASYNEQFF
D: -
V: TRBV7-7
size: -
J: TRBJ2-1

DNA: TGCGCCAGCAGTGAGGATGCCAGGGGACAAGAGACCCAGTACTTC
CDR3: CASSEDARGQETQYF
D: -
V: TRBV10-1
size: -
J: TRBJ2-5

DNA: TGTGCCAGCAGCTGGGGTTGGACAGAGAACACTGAAGCTTTCTTT
CDR3: CASSWGWTENTEAFF
D: -
V: TRBV5-4
size: -
J: TRBJ1-1

DNA: TGTGCCAGCAGTCGTCCGGGACAGGGGAGGAACGAGCAGTACTTC
CDR3: CASSRPGQGRNEQYF
D: TRBD1
V: TRBV27
size: -
J: TRBJ2-7

DNA: TGTGCCAGCAGTGCTAGCGGGACTGGGGTCGCAGATACGCAGTATTTT
CDR3: CASSASGTGVADTQYF
D: TRBD2
V: TRBV6-1
size: -
J: TRBJ2-3

DNA: TGTGCCAGCAGCTTAGAAGCAGGGCCTTTGACCTACGAGCAGTACTTC
CDR3: CASSLEAGPLTYEQYF
D: -
V: TRBV11-2
size: once
J: TRBJ2-7

DNA: TGTGCCAGCAGTTTTAGCCGGATGAGGCAGTTCTTC
CDR3: CASSFSRMRQFF
D: -
V: TRBV28
size: -
J: TRBJ2-1

DNA: TGTGCCAGCAGGCCGGACAGTTACACTGAAGCTTTCTTT
CDR3: CASRPDSYTEAFF
D: -
V: TRBV6-4
size: -
J: TRBJ1-1

DNA: TGCGCCAGCAGCCAAGGTAGGGCGGGGGCCACCACAGATACGCAGTATTTT
CDR3: CASSQGRAGATTDTQYF
D: -
V: TRBV4-3
size: -
J: TRBJ2-3

DNA: TGTGCCAGCAGTTACTCTTCAGGGGAGACCTATAATTCACCCCTCCACTTT
CDR3: CASSYSSGETYNSPLHF
D: -
V: TRBV6-2/TRBV6-3
size: once
J: TRBJ1-6

DNA: TGTGCCAGCAGCGTAGGGGAGTACTTTGGCTACACCTTC
CDR3: CASSVGEYFGYTF
D: -
V: TRBV9
size: -
J: TRBJ1-2

DNA: TGTGCCAGCAGCCCCGGACAGGGGAACTATGGCTACACCTTC
CDR3: CASSPGQGNYGYTF
D: TRBD1
V: TRBV7-9
size: few
J: TRBJ1-2

DNA: TGCAGCGGGACTAGCGGGAGTAACATTGATGAGCAGTTCTTC
CDR3: CSGTSGSNIDEQFF
D: TRBD2
V: TRBV29-1
size: -
J: TRBJ2-1

DNA: TGTGCCAGCAGTGACGGGGCAGGGGTTGAAAAACTGTTTTTT
CDR3: CASSDGAGVEKLFF
D: -
V: TRBV6-1
size: -
J: TRBJ1-4

DNA: TGTGCCAGCAGCTCCATCTCGACAGGCCTAGCCAAAAACATTCAGTACTTC
CDR3: CASSSISTGLAKNIQYF
D: -
V: TRBV27
size: -
J: TRBJ2-4

DNA: TGTGCCAGCAGCCCTACTAGCGGGTATCCTTCCAATGAGCAGTTCTTC
CDR3: CASSPTSGYPSNEQFF
D: TRBD2
V: TRBV7-2
size: once
J: TRBJ2-1

DNA: TGTGCCAGTAGTATTGGACTAGCGGGGAACACCGGGGAGCTGTTTTTT
CDR3: CASSIGLAGNTGELFF
D: TRBD2
V: TRBV19
size: -
J: TRBJ2-2

DNA: TGCGCCAGCACCGGGACAGGACCTACATATGGCTACACCTTC
CDR3: CASTGTGPTYGYTF
D: TRBD1
V: TRBV5-1
size: -
J: TRBJ1-2

DNA: TGTGCCAGCAGCGTCGGACAGGGCATCTACGAGCAGTACTTC
CDR3: CASSVGQGIYEQYF
D: TRBD1
V: TRBV5-6
size: -
J: TRBJ2-7